Listed below are T cell receptor beta chains from one sample, sequenced in a study of blood T cell repertoires in COVID-19. Generated by immunoSEQ multiplex PCR, the TCRdb table keeps only in-frame clones and is missing some. In the table there are approximately 74,000 clones, 86% of which are singletons. The sample taken for sequencing was peripheral blood. These receptors all come from a woman aged 60-75 years with acute or convalescent COVID-19. Both conserved end residues are part of each CDR3. Each record gives: V gene, D gene, J gene, clone size, CDR3 DNA, CDR3 protein. The D gene is left open where the match is weak. Some rows mark clone size as missing; the rest say once, few, many or name a class of expanded clone.

TRBV5-1	TRBD1	TRBJ1-1	.	TGCGCCAGCAGCCCTGGGGACAGGGATAGCACTGAAGCTTTCTTT	CASSPGDRDSTEAFF
TRBV24-1	.	TRBJ2-5	.	TGTGCCACCAGTGATACCGGGGTCCAAGAGACCCAGTACTTC	CATSDTGVQETQYF
TRBV5-1	.	TRBJ1-1	.	TGCGCCAGCAGCCTGGAATTGGGGCCGGTGTCTGAAGCTTTCTTT	CASSLELGPVSEAFF
TRBV7-3	.	TRBJ2-7	.	TGTGCCAGCAGCTATCAGACTGGCCCGAACTACGAGCAGTACTTC	CASSYQTGPNYEQYF
TRBV11-2	TRBD1	TRBJ2-3	.	TGTGCCAGCAGCTACGACAGGGGAGGACTACCCACAGATACGCAGTATTTT	CASSYDRGGLPTDTQYF
TRBV11-2	.	TRBJ2-7	.	TGTGCCAGCAGCCTCGGACTCACCTACGAGCAGTACTTC	CASSLGLTYEQYF
TRBV10-1	.	TRBJ1-2	.	TGCGCCCTACAGGGAGAGAGCGTCTATGGCTACACCTTC	CALQGESVYGYTF
TRBV24-1	TRBD1	TRBJ1-2	.	TGTGCCACCAGTACACAGGGGGCGGTTCATGGCTACACCTTC	CATSTQGAVHGYTF
TRBV12-3/TRBV12-4	.	TRBJ1-3	.	TGTGCCAGCAGCTTGGGAGGGACCATATATTTT	CASSLGGTIYF
TRBV12-3/TRBV12-4	TRBD1	TRBJ1-1	.	TGTGCCAGCAGTTTGGGGGACAGGGGGCAAGCTTTCTTT	CASSLGDRGQAFF
TRBV11-2	.	TRBJ2-2	.	TGTGCCAGCAGCTTGAGAGTATACGCGAACACCGGGGAGCTGTTTTTT	CASSLRVYANTGELFF
TRBV6-2/TRBV6-3	.	TRBJ2-7	few	TGTGCCAGCAGTTACCACAGGGCTTTCGAGCAGTACTTC	CASSYHRAFEQYF
TRBV28	TRBD2	TRBJ2-3	few	TGTGCCAGCCATGCGGGGGGGTTCACAGATACGCAGTATTTT	CASHAGGFTDTQYF
TRBV19	TRBD1	TRBJ1-6	.	TGTGCCAGTAGAATCCGACAGGGGGATTCACCCCTCCACTTT	CASRIRQGDSPLHF
TRBV5-4	.	TRBJ1-1	.	TGTGCCAGCAGCTTGTTCTCTCGGACAGAAGCTTTCTTT	CASSLFSRTEAFF
TRBV4-1	.	TRBJ2-1	.	TGCGCCAGCAGCCCAAAACCGGGAACGGGCTCCTACAATGAGCAGTTCTTC	CASSPKPGTGSYNEQFF
TRBV6-2/TRBV6-3	TRBD1	TRBJ1-3	.	TGTGCCAGCAGTTACGGGACAGAGGCGCTCAACACCATATATTTT	CASSYGTEALNTIYF
TRBV29-1	TRBD1	TRBJ2-7	.	TGCAGCGCAAGAACCACAGGGGACGAGCAGTACTTC	CSARTTGDEQYF
TRBV19	.	TRBJ2-1	once	TGTGCCAGTGCCGGCGGTGAGCAGTTCTTC	CASAGGEQFF
TRBV29-1	.	TRBJ1-4	.	TGCAGCGTTGTACGGAATGAAAAACTGTTTTTT	CSVVRNEKLFF
TRBV6-1	TRBD2	TRBJ2-3	few	TGTGCCAGCAGTGAAGTGGCGGGAGGTACAGATACGCAGTATTTT	CASSEVAGGTDTQYF
TRBV19	TRBD1	TRBJ1-6	.	TGTGCCAGTAGTGAATCCGGGACAGATAATTCACCCCTCCACTTT	CASSESGTDNSPLHF
TRBV28	TRBD1	TRBJ1-1	.	TGTGCCAGCAGCTCAGGACAGGGGAACACTGAAGCTTTCTTT	CASSSGQGNTEAFF
TRBV27	.	TRBJ2-2	.	TGTGCCAGCAGTTTAGAGGCGGCCACCGGGGAGCTGTTTTTT	CASSLEAATGELFF
TRBV4-2	.	TRBJ1-4	.	TGTGCCAGCAGCCAAGATGGGGGGGCTTCTAATGAAAAACTGTTTTTT	CASSQDGGASNEKLFF
TRBV20-1	.	TRBJ1-2	.	TGCAGTGCTAGACAGGACTATGGCTACACCTTC	CSARQDYGYTF
TRBV18	.	TRBJ2-7	.	TGTGCCAGCTCACCAGCCCGACTCGGTAGTTACGAGCAGTACTTC	CASSPARLGSYEQYF
TRBV28	TRBD2	TRBJ2-5	.	TGTGCCAGCAGTTCTCGGCTAGCGGGGCCAGAAGAGACCCAGTACTTC	CASSSRLAGPEETQYF
TRBV5-4	.	TRBJ1-2	.	TGTGCCAGCACCCGGGGGAGGGACGGTGGCTACACCTTC	CASTRGRDGGYTF
TRBV27	TRBD1	TRBJ1-2	.	TGTGCCAGCAGTTCACCAGGGACAGAGTATGGCTACACCTTC	CASSSPGTEYGYTF
TRBV27	.	TRBJ2-7	.	TGTGCCAGCAGTTCCCCGGGACAACCAGCCTACGAGCAGTACTTC	CASSSPGQPAYEQYF
TRBV10-3	TRBD2	TRBJ2-1	.	TGTGCCATCAGTGAGTCGATGGGACTAGGAGCCAATGAGCAGTTCTTC	CAISESMGLGANEQFF
TRBV7-9	TRBD1	TRBJ1-6	.	TGTGCCAGCAGCCTTCTACCCAGGGGGCGAGGGACTTCACCCCTCCACTTT	CASSLLPRGRGTSPLHF
TRBV4-1	.	TRBJ2-7	.	TGCGCCAGCAGCCAAGTCCCGCGAGGGAACTACGAGCAGTACTTC	CASSQVPRGNYEQYF
TRBV7-9	TRBD1	TRBJ1-4	.	TGTGCCTTAGGGGGCGAAGAAAAACTGTTTTTT	CALGGEEKLFF
TRBV12-3/TRBV12-4	TRBD1	TRBJ1-2	.	TGTGCCAGCAGTGGATGGGACAGTCGAGGCTACACCTTC	CASSGWDSRGYTF
TRBV9	.	TRBJ1-2	.	TGTGCCAGCAGCCCCCAGACCGGGTCCTATGGCTACACCTTC	CASSPQTGSYGYTF
TRBV23-1	TRBD1	TRBJ1-1	.	TGCGCCAGCAGCCCACCGGGACAGGGAGTATACACTGAAGCTTTCTTT	CASSPPGQGVYTEAFF
TRBV29-1	.	TRBJ2-2	.	TGCAGCGTTGAGGCGGTTGCCGGGGAGCTGTTTTTT	CSVEAVAGELFF
TRBV7-6	TRBD1	TRBJ2-7	.	TGTGCCAGCAGCTCCGACCTCAGGACAGGGTTCTACGAGCAGTACTTC	CASSSDLRTGFYEQYF
TRBV6-2/TRBV6-3	TRBD1	TRBJ1-5	.	TGTGCCAGCAGTTACGGGAACAGGGGGTATAGCAATCAGCCCCAGCATTTT	CASSYGNRGYSNQPQHF
TRBV28	.	TRBJ1-1	.	TGTGCCAGCACCCTCACCCGGAGCCGGGTTATGAACACTGAAGCTTTCTTT	CASTLTRSRVMNTEAFF
TRBV6-6	TRBD2	TRBJ2-1	.	TGTGCCAGCAGTCCAACCGGACTAGCGGGAGGATGGGACGGATCCAATGAGCAGTTCTTC	CASSPTGLAGGWDGSNEQFF
TRBV6-2/TRBV6-3	TRBD1	TRBJ1-5	.	TGTGCCAGCAGTTATGGGTCAGGGGGTCAGCCCCAGCATTTT	CASSYGSGGQPQHF
TRBV9	TRBD1	TRBJ1-3	.	TGTGCCAGCAGCGTCGGGAGACAGGGGAGAAACACCATATATTTT	CASSVGRQGRNTIYF
TRBV10-3	TRBD1	TRBJ1-4	few	TGTGCCATCAGACAGGGGCAAACTGAAAAACTGTTTTTT	CAIRQGQTEKLFF
TRBV6-4	TRBD2	TRBJ2-5	.	TGTGCCAGCAGTGACTCTGCTAGCGGAACCCCCTTGTACTTC	CASSDSASGTPLYF
TRBV4-2	.	TRBJ2-2	.	TGTGCCAGCAGCCTTTTTGGGGACTCAGAAGTGCACGGGGAGCTGTTTTTT	CASSLFGDSEVHGELFF
TRBV28	TRBD1	TRBJ1-2	.	TGTGCCAGCAGCTCAAATCGGGTGGACAGGACAGACTATGGCTACACCTTC	CASSSNRVDRTDYGYTF
TRBV28	TRBD1	TRBJ2-7	.	TGTGCCAGCCAGGGACAGGGGGTAAGGGAGCAGTACTTC	CASQGQGVREQYF
TRBV18	.	TRBJ2-2	.	TGTGCCAGCTCACTCCGGGCCCAACAGGCGAACACCGGGGAGCTGTTTTTT	CASSLRAQQANTGELFF
TRBV19	.	TRBJ2-2	.	TGTGCCAGTAGTATGACAGGTCACACCGGGGAGCTGTTTTTT	CASSMTGHTGELFF
TRBV7-6	TRBD1	TRBJ2-7	.	TGTGCCAGCAGCTATCAACCGGGACAGGGCCGTGAGCAGTACTTC	CASSYQPGQGREQYF
TRBV28	TRBD1	TRBJ1-2	.	TGTGCCAGCAGTTTATTCACCGACAGGGTGAAAGGCTACACCTTC	CASSLFTDRVKGYTF
TRBV6-5	.	TRBJ1-2	.	TGTGCCAGCAGTTACGATCGGGGAAACTATGGCTACACCTTC	CASSYDRGNYGYTF